Given below is one T cell receptor beta chain in context. This sample was taken from a study of blood T cell repertoires in COVID-19. Across the whole study: The origin of the acute and convalescent COVID-19 samples was the United States, Italy and Spain. Nucleic acid was either cDNA or gDNA, and it came from T cells, B-cell-depleted T cells, or PBMCs.

Study processing details: Reference gene primer amplification gave nucleated cell count estimates. The data were produced by immunoSEQ multiplex PCR, yet TCRdb's version contains in-frame clones alone and is incomplete. D and trimming were read from the DNA, whereas the V and J calls and clone size are those reported in that table. The sample lists 90,000 to 150,000 clones, around 87% occurring once. CDR3 length: 11 amino acids. Germline-derived CDR1 and CDR2 are GTSNPN and SVGIG (reference sequence). V lost 3 bases and J 3 bases, leaving 5 bases between the germline ends. This TCR derives from a woman in her forties or fifties with acute or convalescent COVID-19. The sample consisted of peripheral blood. The chain combines TRBV30 with TRBJ1-2; unclear D gene. CDR3 DNA: TGTGCCTGGAGGTATGACTATGGCTACACCTTC. Its protein product is CAWRYDYGYTF. Full variable domain (missing parts from reference TRBV30 and TRBJ1-2): SQTIHQWPATLVQPVGSPLSLECTVEGTSNPNLYWYRQAAGRGLQLLFYSVGIGQISSEVPQNLSASRPQDRQFILSSKKLLLSDSGFYLCAWRYDYGYTFGSGTRLTVV.